This entry describes one T cell receptor beta chain. The assay was immunoSEQ multiplex PCR, and TCRdb's table has in-frame clones only and misses some. Of about 80,000 clones in the sample, around four fifths were seen once. These data belong to a study of blood T cell repertoires in COVID-19. Germline V gene data show CDR1 as DFQATT and CDR2 as SNEGSKA (reference sequence). The CDR3 runs to 11 residues. V was pared by 7 bases and J by 7 bases, with 1 base of the junction left unmatched. This chain uses TRBV20-1 with TRBJ2-5; 12 bases agree with TRBD2. Sequencing was performed on peripheral blood. The origin of this receptor is a human donor in a cohort sampled during active COVID-19. CDR3 DNA: TGCAGTGGGGGACTAGCGGGGACCCAGTACTTC. Residues: CSGGLAGTQYF.